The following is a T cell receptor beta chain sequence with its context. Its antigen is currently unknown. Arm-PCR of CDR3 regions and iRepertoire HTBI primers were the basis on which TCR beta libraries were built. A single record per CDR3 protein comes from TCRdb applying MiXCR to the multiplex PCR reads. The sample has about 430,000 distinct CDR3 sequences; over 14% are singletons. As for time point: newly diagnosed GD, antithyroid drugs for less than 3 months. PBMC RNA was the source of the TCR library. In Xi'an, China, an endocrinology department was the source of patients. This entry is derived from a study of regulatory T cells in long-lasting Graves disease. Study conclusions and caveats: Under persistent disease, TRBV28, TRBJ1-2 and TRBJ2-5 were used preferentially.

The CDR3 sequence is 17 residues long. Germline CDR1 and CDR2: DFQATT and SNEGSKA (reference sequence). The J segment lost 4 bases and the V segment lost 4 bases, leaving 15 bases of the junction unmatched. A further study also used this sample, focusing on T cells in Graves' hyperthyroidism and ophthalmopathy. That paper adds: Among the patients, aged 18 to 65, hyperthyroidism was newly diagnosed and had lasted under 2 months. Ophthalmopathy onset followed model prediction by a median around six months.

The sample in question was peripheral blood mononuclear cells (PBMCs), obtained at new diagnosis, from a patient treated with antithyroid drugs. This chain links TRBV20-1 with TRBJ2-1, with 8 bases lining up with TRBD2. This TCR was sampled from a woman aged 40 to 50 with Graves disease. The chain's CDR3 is CSATLLLGGRIYNEQFF. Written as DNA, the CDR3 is TGCAGTGCTACTCTCCTATTGGGCGGGAGGATTTACAATGAGCAGTTCTTC.